This entry lists 9 T cell receptor beta chains sequenced from one sample in a study of blood T cell repertoires in COVID-19 (dated by TCRdb to 2018 to 2021). Library preparation used the immunoSEQ multiplex PCR assay. TCRdb holds this immuneACCESS table with in-frame rearrangements only. Some clones are missing; in checked studies, unresolved V genes explain under half, and the rest has no known cause. In this sample the table shows 85,000 to 120,000 clones, 71% of which occur a single time. The ten most abundant clones make up roughly 0.86% of the sample. Sequencing was performed on peripheral blood. Receptors were obtained from a human donor with acute or convalescent COVID-19. The donor label of this sample is uncertain.

Only a few counts were recorded for this clone. The V call is TRBV15, the J call TRBJ1-5; the match to TRBD1 covers 11 bases. Germline V lookup: CDR1 LNHNV, CDR2 YYDKDF (reference sequence). The CDR3 spans 15 residues. V lost 7 bases, J lost 4 bases, and 6 bases stayed unmatched. CDR3 region: CATKVGQGDNQPQHF. CDR3 DNA: TGTGCCACCAAGGTGGGACAGGGGGATAATCAGCCCCAGCATTTT.

This chain links TRBV14 with TRBJ2-7, with a tentative D call TRBD1 (6 bases). Trimming took off 1 base at V and 4 bases at J, with 11 bases between the two ends. CDR1 and CDR2 (germline): SGHDN, FVKESK. CDR3 length: 14 amino acids. The CDR3 region is CASSQGGRYYEQYV. CDR3 DNA sequence: TGTGCCAGCAGCCAAGGGGGGCGTTATTACGAGCAGTACGTC.

This chain links TRBV6-5 with TRBJ2-5, with TRBD2 matching over 10 bases. There are 14 residues in the CDR3. J lost 6 bases, V lost 6 bases, and 7 bases had no gene match. CDR1 and CDR2 (germline): MNHEY, SVGAGI. The CDR3, as DNA: TGTGCCAGCAGCCCACGGACTAGCGGAAAGACCCAGTACTTC. It yields the protein CASSPRTSGKTQYF.

V and J are TRBV10-3 and TRBJ1-2; 7 bases are shared with TRBD1. Unmatched junction bases numbered 7, after V lost 6 bases and J lost 0 bases. This CDR3 spans 15 amino acids. In germline, CDR1 is ENHRY, CDR2 SYGVKD. The CDR3 DNA is TGTGCCATCAGACCTGGGACAGACGCTAACTATGGCTACACCTTC. Amino acids: CAIRPGTDANYGYTF.

The chain has TRBV5-1 and TRBJ2-5; D perhaps matches TRBD1 (5 bases). Between the trimmed V and J ends, which lost 8 bases and 2 bases, there was a span of 16 bases. In germline, CDR1 is SGHRS, CDR2 YFSETQ. The CDR3 contains 14 residues. The CDR3 region is CASTPGRVQETQYF. The CDR3 DNA follows: TGCGCCAGTACTCCGGGCAGGGTGCAAGAGACCCAGTACTTC. Supplemented by reference TRBV5-1 and TRBJ2-5, the full variable domain reads KAGVTQTPRYLIKTRGQQVTLSCSPISGHRSVSWYQQTPGQGLQFLFEYFSETQRNKGNFPGRFSGRQFSNSRSEMNVSTLELGDSALYLCASTPGRVQETQYFGPGTRLLVL.

The rearrangement links TRBV7-3 to TRBJ2-7, with TRBD1 matching over 7 bases. This CDR3 is 15 amino acids long. V lost 0 bases to trimming and J lost 4 bases; unmatched junction nucleotides: 6. Germline V lookup: CDR1 SGHTA, CDR2 FQGTGA. The CDR3 here is CASSLTAGGQYEQYF. Written as DNA, the CDR3 is TGTGCCAGCAGCTTAACGGCAGGGGGTCAATACGAGCAGTACTTC.

The CDR3 loop is CASSPYGAGEQFF. In DNA form, the CDR3 reads TGTGCCAGCAGCCCTTATGGGGCAGGGGAGCAGTTCTTC. The V and J genes are TRBV3-1 (or the pseudogene TRBV3-2) and TRBJ2-1; D may be TRBD1 (5 bases). The CDR3 totals 13 residues. Trimming removed 4 bases at V and 10 bases at J, with 14 bases between. The germline gives CDR1 LGHDT, CDR2 YNNKEL (reference sequence).

The chain couples TRBV30 to TRBJ1-3; 8 bases are shared with TRBD1. V dropped 1 base and J dropped 5; count of bases not matched to a gene: 1. The CDR3 covers 13 residues. Germline lookup yields CDR1 GTSNPN and CDR2 SVGIG (reference sequence). The CDR3 reads CAWSAGGRNTIYF. In DNA form, the CDR3 reads TGTGCCTGGAGTGCAGGGGGCAGAAACACCATATATTTT.

The CDR3 loop reads CASSQEREKNEKLFF. The CDR3 coding sequence is TGCGCCAGCAGCCAAGAGAGAGAGAAGAATGAAAAACTGTTTTTT. This chain connects TRBV4-1 to TRBJ1-4; D unclear. Per germline, CDR1 MGHRA and CDR2 YSYEKL. There are 15 residues in the CDR3. Trimming removed 0 bases at V and 5 bases at J, with 10 bases between.